This is a list of T cell receptor beta chains from one sample in a study of regulatory T cells in long-lasting Graves disease. TCRdb recomputed calls from the multiplex PCR reads with MiXCR, one row per CDR3 protein. The table includes about 470,000 distinct CDR3 sequences, around a fifth detected once. This sample comprised peripheral blood mononuclear cells (PBMCs), obtained when the disease was refractory, from a patient treated with antithyroid drugs. The source is a female donor with Graves disease. Each CDR3 is given with its conserved first and last residue. Each record gives: CDR3 length, clone size, J gene, V gene, D gene, CDR3 DNA, CDR3 protein. A D gene is named only where the DNA matches it firmly. Size is stated for part of the rows, as once, few or many counts, or as a class when the clone is expanded.

length: 15; size: many; J: TRBJ1-2; V: TRBV12-3/TRBV12-4; D: NA; DNA: TGTGCCAGCAGCTTAGCTTGGGACAATCTCTATGGCTACACCTTC; CDR3: CASSLAWDNLYGYTF
length: 13; size: many; J: TRBJ2-7; V: TRBV7-9; D: NA; DNA: TGTGCCAGCAGCTTAGCAGGGTCCGACGAGCAGTACTTC; CDR3: CASSLAGSDEQYF
length: 12; size: few; J: TRBJ1-1; V: TRBV9; D: TRBD1; DNA: TGTGCCAGCAGTTCATGGGACAGTGAAGCTTTCTTT; CDR3: CASSSWDSEAFF
length: 17; size: NA; J: TRBJ1-6; V: TRBV30; D: TRBD1; DNA: TGTGCCTGGAGTGTCTCCCGGACAGGGATGGTGAATTCACCCCTCCACTTT; CDR3: CAWSVSRTGMVNSPLHF
length: 14; size: NA; J: TRBJ2-7; V: TRBV7-6; D: TRBD2; DNA: TGTGCCAGCAGCGTCATAGCGGGAGGGGGAGAGCAGTACTTC; CDR3: CASSVIAGGGEQYF
length: 13; size: many; J: TRBJ1-2; V: TRBV27; D: NA; DNA: TGTGCCAGCAGTTACCAATACAGGGCGGGCTACACCTTC; CDR3: CASSYQYRAGYTF
length: 14; size: NA; J: TRBJ2-2; V: TRBV20-1; D: NA; DNA: TGCAGTGCTAGAGACTGGGCGGGTTCCGGGGAGCTGTTTTTT; CDR3: CSARDWAGSGELFF
length: 14; size: many; J: TRBJ1-1; V: TRBV15; D: NA; DNA: TGTGCCACCAGCAGAGAGGGCTTAAACACTGAAGCTTTCTTT; CDR3: CATSREGLNTEAFF
length: 15; size: many; J: TRBJ2-7; V: TRBV6-5; D: NA; DNA: TGTGCCAGCAGTTACGATCGAGCCCTCTCCTACGAGCAGTACTTC; CDR3: CASSYDRALSYEQYF
length: 12; size: few; J: TRBJ1-2; V: TRBV12-3/TRBV12-4; D: NA; DNA: TGTGCCAGCAGCCCCCCGACCCTGGGCTACACCTTC; CDR3: CASSPPTLGYTF
length: 15; size: many; J: TRBJ2-5; V: TRBV6-1; D: TRBD1; DNA: TGTGCCAGCAGTGTTGAACCCGGGACAGGAGAGACCCAGTACTTC; CDR3: CASSVEPGTGETQYF
length: 12; size: NA; J: TRBJ2-7; V: TRBV10-3; D: NA; DNA: TGTGCCATCAGTGAGTCAGGCGGCGAGCAGTACTTC; CDR3: CAISESGGEQYF
length: 14; size: NA; J: TRBJ2-7; V: TRBV7-2; D: TRBD2; DNA: TGTGCCAGCAGGGTGGGAGGGAGCTCCTACGAGCAGTACTTC; CDR3: CASRVGGSSYEQYF
length: 13; size: many; J: TRBJ1-1; V: TRBV28; D: NA; DNA: TGTGCCACTAGGTTACTGGCTCGGACTGAAGCTTTCTTT; CDR3: CATRLLARTEAFF
length: 13; size: few; J: TRBJ1-1; V: TRBV20-1; D: TRBD1; DNA: TGCAGTGCTGAGACAGGGCAGAACACTGAAGCTTTCTTT; CDR3: CSAETGQNTEAFF
length: 15; size: NA; J: TRBJ1-1; V: TRBV18; D: NA; DNA: TGTGCCGGCTCACCACAACCGGGGCGGAACACTGAAGCTTTCTTT; CDR3: CAGSPQPGRNTEAFF